These T cell receptor beta chains were read from a single sample in a study of chemoradiotherapy in HPV16-positive cancers. The protocol was immunoSEQ multiplex PCR, while the TCRdb copy is restricted to in-frame clones and leaves out a portion. The data contain fewer than 20,000 clones, around 92% of them singletons. The sequencing used blood, collected from a patient who underwent chemoradiotherapy. The receptors were gathered from a human donor with HPV-associated anogenital cancer. Both conserved end residues are part of each CDR3. Fields, in order: J gene, clone size, D gene, V gene, CDR3 DNA, CDR3 protein. D genes are given only for firm matches. The size of a clone is reported for some rows only, either as once, few or many, or as a class for expanded clones.

>TRBJ2-3|-|-|TRBV11-2
TGTGCCAGCAGCTTATCATTGGCAGATACGCAGTATTTT
CASSLSLADTQYF
>TRBJ2-1|-|TRBD2|TRBV19
TGTGCCAGTAGCCCAAGGGCTAGCGGGGCCTTTGGCGACAATGAGCAGTTCTTC
CASSPRASGAFGDNEQFF
>TRBJ1-2|-|-|TRBV14
TGTGCCAGCAGCCAAGGGGTCGTAGGGGAAGGCTATGGCTACACCTTC
CASSQGVVGEGYGYTF
>TRBJ2-5|few|-|TRBV6-5
TGTGCCAGCACGTCGGCGGGGGCGCGGGAGACCCAGTACTTC
CASTSAGARETQYF
>TRBJ2-7|-|TRBD1|TRBV5-8
TGTGCCAGCCTATATCCGGGACAGGGGTTCCACGAGCAGTACTTC
CASLYPGQGFHEQYF
>TRBJ2-1|once|TRBD1|TRBV19
TGTGCCAGTAGTATAAGCCCGGGACAGGGAACCTACAATGAGCAGTTCTTC
CASSISPGQGTYNEQFF
>TRBJ2-3|once|-|TRBV11-2
TGTGCCAGCAGCTTAGAAGGCGGGGCTAGCACAGATACGCAGTATTTT
CASSLEGGASTDTQYF
>TRBJ2-1|-|-|TRBV7-7
TGTGCTAGCAGCTTAGGGAGACTAGTGCAATTTGATGAGCAGTTCTTC
CASSLGRLVQFDEQFF
>TRBJ1-1|-|-|TRBV6-1
TGTGCCAGCGGGGGGAGGGGCACTGAAGCTTTCTTT
CASGGRGTEAFF
>TRBJ1-1|-|-|TRBV10-2
TGCGCCAGCAGTGAGCCGAATAGGTGGGGGTCAGTGAACACTGAAGCTTTCTTT
CASSEPNRWGSVNTEAFF
>TRBJ2-2|-|-|TRBV6-1
TGTGCCAGCAGTGAGACTGCGTTAAGGACCGGGGAGCTGTTTTTT
CASSETALRTGELFF
>TRBJ1-6|-|TRBD1|TRBV9
TGTGCCAGCAGCGGCCCCGACAGGGACTCACCCCTCCACTTT
CASSGPDRDSPLHF
>TRBJ2-7|-|-|TRBV5-6
TGTGCCAGCAGCCCCCTGGCAGCCAGGAGCTCCTACGAGCAGTACTTC
CASSPLAARSSYEQYF
>TRBJ1-3|-|-|TRBV15
TGTGCCACCAGCAGAGAAGACCCTTTGGAGCTTGGAAACACCATATATTTT
CATSREDPLELGNTIYF
>TRBJ1-1|-|-|TRBV4-1
TGCGCCAGCAGCCTCCTCCCCGGGGGAGGGAGCACTGAAGCTTTCTTT
CASSLLPGGGSTEAFF
>TRBJ1-1|-|-|TRBV2
TGTGCCAGCAGAAGGACGCCCACGGCTGAAGCTTTCTTT
CASRRTPTAEAFF
>TRBJ1-2|-|-|TRBV29-1
TGCAGCGCCACGGGGGGGGACGTCAGCTATGGCTACACCTTC
CSATGGDVSYGYTF